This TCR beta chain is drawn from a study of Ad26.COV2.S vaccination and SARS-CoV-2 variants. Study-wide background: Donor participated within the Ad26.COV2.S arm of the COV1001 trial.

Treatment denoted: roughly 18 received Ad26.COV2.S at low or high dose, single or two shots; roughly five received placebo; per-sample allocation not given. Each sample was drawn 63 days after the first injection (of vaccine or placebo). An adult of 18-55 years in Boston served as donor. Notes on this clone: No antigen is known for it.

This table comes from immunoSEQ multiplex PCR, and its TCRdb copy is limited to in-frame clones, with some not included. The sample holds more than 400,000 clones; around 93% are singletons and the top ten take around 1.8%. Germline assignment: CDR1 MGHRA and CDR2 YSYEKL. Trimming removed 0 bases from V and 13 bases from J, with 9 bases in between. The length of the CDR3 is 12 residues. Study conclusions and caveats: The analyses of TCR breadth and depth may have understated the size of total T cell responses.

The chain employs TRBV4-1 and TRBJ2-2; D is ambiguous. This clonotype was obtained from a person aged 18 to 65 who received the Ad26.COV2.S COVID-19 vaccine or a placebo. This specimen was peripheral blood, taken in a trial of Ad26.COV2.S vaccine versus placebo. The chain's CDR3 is CASSQDPSRLFF. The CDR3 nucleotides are TGCGCCAGCAGCCAAGATCCCTCAAGGCTGTTTTTT.